This passage covers 2 T cell receptor beta chains from one sample sequenced in a study of Ad26.COV2.S vaccination and SARS-CoV-2 variants. Sample treatment: roughly 20 received Ad26.COV2.S at low or high dose, single or two shots; five or six received placebo; per-sample allocation not given. Day 63 after the first injection of vaccine or placebo was the sampling time. Produced via immunoSEQ multiplex PCR; TCRdb's table is partial and in-frame only. The sample contains about 410,000 clones, about 90% of which appear only once. The specimen was peripheral blood, collected in a trial of Ad26.COV2.S vaccine versus placebo. The receptor source for this set is a person aged 18 to 59 who received the Ad26.COV2.S COVID-19 vaccine or a placebo.

The rearrangement uses TRBV5-5 and TRBJ2-7; no firm D call. Deletions cut 1 base from V and 4 bases from J, with 9 bases between. This CDR3 spans 13 amino acids. CDR1 and CDR2 (germline): SGHKS, YYEKEE (reference sequence). CDR3 sequence: CASSLWVGYEQYF. The CDR3 DNA follows: TGTGCCAGCAGCTTGTGGGTTGGTTACGAGCAGTACTTC. Together with reference TRBV5-5 and TRBJ2-7, the CDR3 gives the full variable domain: DAGVTQSPTHLIKTRGQQVTLRCSPISGHKSVSWYQQVLGQGPQFIFQYYEKEERGRGNFPDRFSARQFPNYSSELNVNALLLGDSALYLCASSLWVGYEQYFGPGTRLTVT.

The chain recombines TRBV4-3 with TRBJ2-3; TRBD2 aligns across 7 bases. The length of the CDR3 is 18 residues. CDR1 and CDR2 (germline): LGHNA, YSLEER. V lost 0 bases, J lost 2 bases, and 11 bases stayed unmatched. The CDR3 bases are TGCGCCAGCAGCCAAGATTGGTTGGCTAGCGGTCCCACAGATACGCAGTATTTT. Amino acid sequence: CASSQDWLASGPTDTQYF.